Shown below are 2 T cell receptor beta chains from a single sample sequenced in a study of blood T cell repertoires in COVID-19. Profiling relied on immunoSEQ multiplex PCR, and the TCRdb table lists in-frame clones only, not all of them. This repertoire shows about 270,000 clones, approximately 86% found once; its top ten account for approximately 9%. The sample consisted of peripheral blood. These receptors were taken from a man aged 35-49 years with active or convalescent COVID-19.

The chain is built from TRBV9 and TRBJ2-7, with 11 bases aligning to TRBD2. The V and J ends lost 3 bases and 4 bases, in that order; junction bases with no gene match: 6. Germline assignment: CDR1 SGDLS and CDR2 YYNGEE. CDR3 size: 15 residues. In DNA form, the CDR3 reads TGTGCCAGCAGCGAGGGGGGGACTAGCGGATACGAGCAGTACTTC. Its translation is CASSEGGTSGYEQYF.

The rearrangement joins TRBV18 to TRBJ2-7; perhaps TRBD2 as D (6 bases). V was clipped by 3 bases and J by 4 bases, with 10 bases between them. This CDR3 has 13 amino acids. Germline CDR1 is KGHSH and CDR2 is LQKENI. The CDR3 DNA is TGTGCCAGCTCACCCGCCCGGGGGTACGAGCAGTACTTC. Translating gives CASSPARGYEQYF. Full variable domain (rest looked up from reference TRBV18 and TRBJ2-7): NAGVMQNPRHLVRRRGQEARLRCSPMKGHSHVYWYRQLPEEGLKFMVYLQKENIIDESGMPKERFSAEFPKEGPSILRIQQVVRGDSAAYFCASSPARGYEQYFGPGTRLTVT.